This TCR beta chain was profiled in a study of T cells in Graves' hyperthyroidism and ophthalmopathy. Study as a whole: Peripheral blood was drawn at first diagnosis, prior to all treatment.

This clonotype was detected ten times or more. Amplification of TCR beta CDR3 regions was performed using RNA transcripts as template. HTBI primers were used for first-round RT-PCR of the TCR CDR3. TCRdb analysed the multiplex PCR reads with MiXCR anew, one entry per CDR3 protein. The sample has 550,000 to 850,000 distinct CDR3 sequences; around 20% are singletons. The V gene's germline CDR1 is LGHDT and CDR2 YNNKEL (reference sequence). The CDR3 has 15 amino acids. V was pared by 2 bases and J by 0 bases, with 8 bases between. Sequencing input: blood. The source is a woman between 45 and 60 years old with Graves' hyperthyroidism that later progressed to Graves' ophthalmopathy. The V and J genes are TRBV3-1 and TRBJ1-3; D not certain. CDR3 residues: CASSQRQISGNTIYF. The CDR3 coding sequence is TGTGCCAGCAGCCAACGGCAGATCTCTGGAAACACCATATATTTT.